A single sample is the source of the 3 T cell receptor beta chains below, sequenced in a study of post-analysis software for immune sequencing data (dated by TCRdb to the mid-2010s). These receptors' targets are unknown. The method was PCR. Sequencing was carried out with an Illumina HiSeq 2500. Unique molecular identifiers were incorporated into TCR beta cDNA libraries to reduce PCR and sequencing biases. TCRdb reran the public reads through fastp at Q25 and MiXCR, keeping productive beta chains. CDR3 protein duplicates are merged, each entry listing the most common genes and DNA. The sample contains hundreds of thousands of distinct CDR3 sequences, roughly a third of them found a single time. The top ten clonotypes cover 4% to 6% of the sample. The paper's findings and limits, for the study overall: Significantly higher frequencies in patients than in controls were found for roughly five TRBV segments, including TRBV5-6, TRBV5-1 and TRBV20-1.

Source material: blood. The receptors were sampled from a girl between 10 and 17 years old with multiple sclerosis.

This clonotype was detected many times. The chain has TRBV7-6 and TRBJ2-1, with D perhaps assigned TRBD1 or TRBD2 (5 bases each). The CDR3 is made up of 17 amino acids. V lost 5 bases to trimming and J lost 0 bases, with 17 bases between them. Germline V CDR1 and CDR2: SGHVS, FNYEAQ. As DNA, the CDR3 is TGTGCCAGCAGCGGGACGATGGGGCAAGGCTCCTACAATGAGCAGTTCTTC. It codes for CASSGTMGQGSYNEQFF. The variable domain in full, completed from reference TRBV7-6 and TRBJ2-1, reads GAGVSQSPRYKVTKRGQDVALRCDPISGHVSLYWYRQALGQGPEFLTYFNYEAQQDKSGLPNDRFSAERPEGSISTLTIQRTEQRDSAMYRCASSGTMGQGSYNEQFFGPGTRLTVL.

V is TRBV7-3 and J is TRBJ1-1; no definite D call. This CDR3 spans 14 amino acids. Trimming took 2 bases from V and 4 from J, leaving 11 bases between them. Germline loops: CDR1 SGHTA, CDR2 FQGTGA. This chain's CDR3 is CASSLSGSSTEAFF. The DNA for the CDR3 is TGTGCCAGCAGCTTATCAGGCAGTTCCACTGAAGCTTTCTTT.

This clonotype was observed a handful of times. Since a much larger clone is just one base distant, this may be a read error. The chain uses TRBV10-3 and TRBJ2-1; D not resolved. The CDR3 covers 14 residues. Germline V CDR1 and CDR2: ENHRY, SYGVKD. CDR3 in DNA: TGTGCCATCAGGGAGTCGAGCTCCTACAATGAGCAGTTCTTC. The encoded protein is CAIRESSSYNEQFF.